This TCR beta chain was obtained from a study of shared clonotypes between healthy human individuals (TCRdb year 2020). General notes on the study: The cohort included a few men and a couple of women between 18 and 49 years of age. Each donor's leukapheresis produced roughly between about 0.9 and 9.5 billion PBMCs. To estimate repertoire size and how much clonotypes are shared between individuals, the study performed deep sequencing of blood TCR repertoires from a few healthy adults. For each donor, three plates each were used for CD4 naive and CD4 memory, two plates were used for CD8 naive, and one plate was used for CD8 memory. Libraries were prepared and TCR repertoires were sequenced by different laboratories using diverse techniques, in order to increase sequencing depth and limit assay-specific biases.

In the case of this clone: Its antigen has not been determined. Base qualities are not recorded, but no much larger clone differs from it by a single base.

Overall study results and their limits: Sampling was restricted to blood, and TCR repertoires in tissue are likely to differ from TCR repertoires in blood. Because the study included only a small number of donors, the genetic and exposure-history diversity represented was limited. Sharing across a few donors was observed for approximately 5% of naive CD4, about 3.2% of naive CD8, roughly 2.4% of memory CD4, and around 0.42% of memory CD8 clonotypes. Naive subsets generally had larger estimated clonotype richness than memory subsets. Higher generation probabilities were observed for clonotypes shared by all four sorted-subset donors than for non-shared clonotypes. Pairwise subsampling led to the expectation that sequencing depth would affect the degree of clonotype sharing among donors. Rarefaction of sorted-subset datasets indicated incomplete sequencing despite the large sequencing depth.

CD8 naive samples were obtained by positive selection for CCR7 among CD45RO-negative cells, yielding a CD45RA+CCR7+ population from which TemRA cells were excluded. Healthy HIV-negative adults with no recently reported acute infections or vaccinations were included as donors. Only Caucasian adults living in Nashville, Tennessee, USA were represented among the donors. Blood was obtained by leukapheresis, after which PBMCs were separated by Ficoll-Histopaque density gradient centrifugation and cryopreserved in liquid nitrogen vapor phase. Analytical flow cytometry was used to check the purity and quantity of every magnetically sorted T cell population. Each sorted fraction had its genomic DNA isolated and then quantified by UV absorbance on a Nanodrop 2000c. Using the deep immunoSEQ assay, multiplex PCR amplified TCR CDR3 regions from genomic DNA. Extracted genomic DNA from each cell subset was spread evenly across all wells of several immunoSEQ 96-well plates, with each plate serving as a replicate. Each replicate PCR for sorted subsets received about 220 ng genomic DNA, equal to roughly 30,000 T cell genomes. Purified libraries were measured with a Qubit 3.0 fluorometer, size-checked on a Bioanalyzer 2100, and measured again with the KAPA Library Quantification kit. Every immunoSEQ 96-well plate was sequenced on a separate single-read 150-cycle Illumina NextSeq 550 flow cell. Under the source paper's analysis protocol: Because only junctional sequences without quality scores were contained in the immunoSEQ output, filtering matching that applied to full-length reads could not be performed. To assign V/J genes and CDR3, sequences were annotated using PyIR, a Python wrapper for IgBLAST v1.9, with IMGT germline references. Any read was removed if the V/J assignment was weak (E-value above 1e-6), the CDR3 was missing, or the read contained stop codons, out-of-frame junctions, or ambiguous translated residues. V3J clonotypes were defined as sequences sharing an identical inferred V gene, J gene, and CDR3 amino acid sequence. Percentage overlap between repertoires was calculated by dividing the number of shared unique clonotypes by the size of the smaller repertoire. Three approaches were used to assess repertoire richness: RTK rarefaction, the Chao1 estimator, and Recon v2.1 estimates of unobserved clonotypes. For all TCRbeta clonotypes obtained by the gDNA method from a handful of donors, generation probabilities were computed with OLGA. Imported from immuneACCESS, the table was reduced by TCRdb to in-frame sequences with V and J called. These copies leave out some clones; in studies compared against another copy, an unresolved V gene accounts for under half, and the cause of the remainder is not known. That table is the source of V, J and clone size, and D and trimming were worked out from the DNA. Within this sample are more than 2 million clones, with 85% to 95% of them counted one time only. More than 1.5% of the sample goes to the ten largest clones.

Sequencing was done on a sample of naive CD8+ T cells from PBMCs. In the paper's terms, the cell subset or site label means: CD45RA+CCR7+. The receptor comes from a man between 18 and 35 years old in good health. Some clones in this sample may be carry-over from other donors' samples.

The CDR3 here reads CASSQGWTQMNTGELFF. Read as DNA, the sequence is TGCGCCAGCAGCCAAGGCTGGACACAGATGAACACCGGGGAGCTGTTTTTT. The V and J genes are TRBV4-1 and TRBJ2-2, with a weak D call of TRBD1 (5 bases match). The CDR3 contains 17 residues, cysteine and phenylalanine counted. Left in the record is the CDR3 DNA by itself, 51 bases read in frame from the first base. V gives up 1 base and J gives up 1 base, and the segment between their germline ends measures 13 bases. According to the germline V gene, CDR1 reads MGHRA and CDR2 reads YSYEKL.